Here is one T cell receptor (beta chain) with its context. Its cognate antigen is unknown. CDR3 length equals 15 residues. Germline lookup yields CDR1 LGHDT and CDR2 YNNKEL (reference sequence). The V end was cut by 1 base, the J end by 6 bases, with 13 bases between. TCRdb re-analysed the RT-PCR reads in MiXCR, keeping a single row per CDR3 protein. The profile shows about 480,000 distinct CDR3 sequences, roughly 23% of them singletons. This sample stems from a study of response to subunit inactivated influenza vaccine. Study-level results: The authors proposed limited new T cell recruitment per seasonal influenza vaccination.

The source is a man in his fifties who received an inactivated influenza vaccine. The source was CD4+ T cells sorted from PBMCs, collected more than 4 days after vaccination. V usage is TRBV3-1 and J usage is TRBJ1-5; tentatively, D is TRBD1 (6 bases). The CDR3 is CASSQGTEMSQPQHF. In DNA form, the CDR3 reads TGTGCCAGCAGCCAAGGGACAGAGATGAGTCAGCCCCAGCATTTT.